The 18 T cell receptor beta chains listed next were all sequenced from one sample in a study of blood T cell repertoires in COVID-19. The protocol was immunoSEQ multiplex PCR, while the TCRdb copy is restricted to in-frame clones and leaves out a portion. The sample consists of under 200,000 clones, 82% of them appearing once. The sample was PBMCs or T cells enriched from blood (not recorded which). These receptors all stem from a man in his sixties who had recovered from COVID-19.

The chain links TRBV9 to TRBJ1-3; weak D call: TRBD1 (5 bases). This CDR3 is built from 17 residues. The V gene lost 4 bases and the J gene lost 4 bases, with 21 bases spanning the gap. Germline V gene lookup returns CDR1 SGDLS and CDR2 YYNGEE. The CDR3 reads CASSFSLGGGYGNTIYF. The CDR3 region has the DNA TGTGCCAGCAGCTTCTCCCTCGGGGGGGGGTACGGAAACACCATATATTTT.

The V gene is TRBV7-2, the J gene TRBJ1-3, with a tentative D call TRBD1 (6 bases). V lost 3 bases and J 1 base, leaving 10 bases between the germline ends. Germline V CDR1 and CDR2: SGHTA, FQGNSA. CDR3 length: 15 residues. The CDR3 DNA reads as TGTGCCAGCAGCTTCGGACAGACTTCTGGAAACACCATATATTTT. It is translated as CASSFGQTSGNTIYF.

The rearrangement joins TRBV5-1 to TRBJ2-7; 10 nucleotides align to TRBD2. The CDR3 totals 16 residues. In germline, CDR1 is SGHRS, CDR2 YFSETQ. The trim removed 1 base at V and 5 bases at J, leaving 9 bases unmatched. The CDR3 bases are TGCGCCAGCAGCTTGTTTAGCGGGGGGCGTCAAGACGAGCAGTACTTC. Residues: CASSLFSGGRQDEQYF.

The V and J genes are TRBV5-1 and TRBJ2-5; TRBD2 is a possible D gene (6 bases). Trimming shortened V by 4 bases and J by 2 bases, and 15 bases separated the two germline ends. CDR3 length equals 15 residues. Per the germline V gene, CDR1 is SGHRS and CDR2 is YFSETQ. The CDR3 nucleotides are TGCGCCAGCAGCCCCCGGACGGGAGCGCAAGAGACCCAGTACTTC. Residues: CASSPRTGAQETQYF.

This chain links TRBV7-9 with TRBJ2-7, with D maybe TRBD2 (5 bases). The CDR3 totals 14 residues. CDR1 is SEHNR, CDR2 FQNEAQ, per germline (reference sequence). Deletions cut 2 bases from V and 1 base from J, with 9 bases between. The CDR3 is CASSLNRDSYEQYF. The CDR3 DNA reads TGTGCCAGCAGCTTAAACCGGGATTCCTACGAGCAGTACTTC.

The CDR3 nucleotides read TGTGCCAGCAGGGTGGGACAGGTGAACACTGAAGCTTTCTTT. As protein: CASRVGQVNTEAFF. The rearrangement links TRBV28 to TRBJ1-1; 8 nucleotides agree with TRBD1. The length of the CDR3 is 14 residues. Germline V lookup: CDR1 MDHEN, CDR2 SYDVKM. V was pared by 6 bases and J by 0 bases, with 3 bases of the junction left unmatched. Drawing the rest from reference TRBV28 and TRBJ1-1, the complete variable domain is DVKVTQSSRYLVKRTGEKVFLECVQDMDHENMFWYRQDPGLGLRLIYFSYDVKMKEKGDIPEGYSVSREKKERFSLILESASTNQTSMYLCASRVGQVNTEAFFGQGTRLTVV.

This sequence joins TRBV29-1 and TRBJ1-4, with D perhaps TRBD1 (6 bases). This CDR3 has 13 amino acids. Trimming removed 4 bases at V and 8 bases at J, with 14 bases between. Germline-derived CDR1 and CDR2 are SQVTM and ANQGSEA. CDR3 residues: CSVGQGTVEKLFF. The CDR3 DNA follows: TGCAGCGTTGGGCAGGGGACGGTAGAAAAACTGTTTTTT.

This chain joins TRBV5-1 and TRBJ2-3, with D perhaps TRBD2 (5 bases). The ends were cut back, 1 base at V and 1 base at J, with 16 bases in the middle. The CDR3 totals 17 residues. Per the germline V gene, CDR1 is SGHRS and CDR2 is YFSETQ. CDR3 residues: CASSLRTEALGTDTQYF. The CDR3 DNA reads as TGCGCCAGCAGCTTGAGGACGGAGGCATTGGGCACAGATACGCAGTATTTT.

This chain's CDR3 is CASSPTGFRETQYF. The CDR3, as DNA: TGTGCCAGCAGCCCTACAGGGTTCAGGGAGACCCAGTACTTC. This sequence joins TRBV7-9 and TRBJ2-5, with D maybe TRBD1 (6 bases). Looked up from germline, CDR1 is SEHNR and CDR2 is FQNEAQ (reference sequence). Trimming took 5 bases from V and 5 from J, leaving 15 bases between them. The CDR3 is 14 amino acids.

The CDR3 DNA reads TGTGCCAGCAGCGCGGGGGGACCGGCCCGCACAGATACGCAGTATTTT. Protein sequence: CASSAGGPARTDTQYF. The rearrangement uses TRBV9 and TRBJ2-3, with 7 positions matching TRBD2. Germline loops: CDR1 SGDLS, CDR2 YYNGEE. This CDR3 is built from 16 residues. With V trimmed by 3 bases and J by 1 base, 8 bases remained unmatched.

The V gene is TRBV5-1, the J gene TRBJ2-1; 8 nucleotides line up with TRBD2. With V trimmed by 5 bases and J by 5 bases, 9 bases remained unmatched. CDR3 size: 15 residues. In germline, CDR1 is SGHRS, CDR2 YFSETQ. The CDR3 loop reads CASRSGTSRDNEQFF. The CDR3 DNA is TGCGCCAGCAGATCGGGGACTAGTAGAGACAATGAGCAGTTCTTC. The variable domain in full, with the rest retrieved from reference TRBV5-1 and TRBJ2-1, is KAGVTQTPRYLIKTRGQQVTLSCSPISGHRSVSWYQQTPGQGLQFLFEYFSETQRNKGNFPGRFSGRQFSNSRSEMNVSTLELGDSALYLCASRSGTSRDNEQFFGPGTRLTVL.

This clone has only one observation. The J gene is TRBJ2-6, the V gene TRBV7-6; no clear D. V was cut by 2 bases and J by 2 bases, with 13 bases left in between. Germline V gene data show CDR1 as SGHVS and CDR2 as FNYEAQ. This CDR3 has 17 amino acids. CDR3 in amino acids: CASSLWVSGAGANVLTF. CDR3 nucleotide sequence: TGTGCCAGCAGCTTATGGGTTTCGGGTGCTGGGGCCAACGTCCTGACTTTC.

The chain uses TRBV7-2 and TRBJ2-7; tentative D call: TRBD2 (7 bases). The germline CDR1 and CDR2 sequences are SGHTA and FQGNSA. Trimming took off 5 bases at V and 2 bases at J, with 13 bases between the two ends. The CDR3 totals 14 residues. In DNA form, the CDR3 reads TGTGCCAGCAGCCAGAAGGGGGGGACCTACGAGCAGTACTTC. This codes for CASSQKGGTYEQYF.

The J gene is TRBJ2-7, the V gene TRBV5-6; 7 bases map to TRBD2. Germline values: CDR1 SGHDT, CDR2 YYEEEE. V trimming: 0 bases; J trimming: 3 bases; junction bases outside the gene matches: 6. The CDR3 runs to 15 residues. For the CDR3, the DNA is TGTGCCAGCAGCTTGGTCCCTGGGACTAACTACGAGCAGTACTTC. Its protein is CASSLVPGTNYEQYF.

This clone has just a few counts. The rearrangement uses TRBV5-4 and TRBJ1-4; TRBD1 might be the D (5 bases). The CDR3 is made up of 13 amino acids. The ends were cut back, 0 bases at V and 8 bases at J, with 8 bases in the middle. Germline CDR1 and CDR2: SGHNT and YYREEE (reference sequence). CDR3 residues: CASSLAQGEKLFF. Here the CDR3 DNA reads TGTGCCAGCAGCTTGGCCCAGGGCGAAAAACTGTTTTTT.

The chain couples TRBV7-2 to TRBJ1-2; D unclear. Germline V CDR1 and CDR2: SGHTA, FQGNSA. This CDR3 is 16 amino acids long. V lost 5 bases to trimming and J lost 1 base, with 17 bases between them. CDR3 nucleotides: TGTGCCAGCAGCCCTAGCGGCAGAAGAGGTAACTATGGCTACACCTTC. This codes for CASSPSGRRGNYGYTF. Looking up the rest from reference TRBV7-2 and TRBJ1-2 gives the full variable domain: GAGVSQSPSNKVTEKGKDVELRCDPISGHTALYWYRQSLGQGLEFLIYFQGNSAPDKSGLPSDRFSAERTGGSVSTLTIQRTQQEDSAVYLCASSPSGRRGNYGYTFGSGTRLTVV.

This clone was seen a few times. The chain recombines TRBV7-2 with TRBJ1-2, with 7 bases lining up with TRBD1. The CDR3 is 15 residues long. Germline CDR1 and CDR2: SGHTA and FQGNSA. Trimming took 5 bases from V and 4 from J; bases not matched to a gene: 10. Written as DNA, the CDR3 is TGTGCCAGCAGCCTGTACGGGACAGCGCCCTATGGCTACACCTTC. It codes for CASSLYGTAPYGYTF.

The J gene is TRBJ2-2, the V gene TRBV12-5; 9 bases are a match to TRBD1. CDR1 LGHNT and CDR2 FRNRAP come from the germline V gene. This CDR3 is 15 amino acids long. The junction had 5 bases not matched to a gene; V was cut back by 3 bases and J by 6 bases. In DNA form, the CDR3 reads TGTGCTAGTGGTTTAATACAGGGGGCGTCCGGGGAGCTGTTTTTT. Translating gives CASGLIQGASGELFF.